A single sample is the source of the 6 T cell receptor beta chains below, sequenced in a study of shared clonotypes between healthy human individuals. Naive CD8 cells lacked CD45RO and underwent positive selection for CCR7, leaving out terminally differentiated effector memory CD45RA+ cells. The assay was immunoSEQ multiplex PCR, and TCRdb's table has in-frame clones only and misses some. The data hold under 1 million clones, with 95% to 97% observed a single time. Sequenced material: naive CD8+ T cells sorted from blood. These receptors originate from a man aged 30-40 years in good health.

Of note for this clone: A junction end diverges from the germline sequence, so it may reflect a read error. This chain links TRBV11-3 with TRBJ2-7; TRBD1 might be the D (5 bases). The CDR3 loop spans 14 amino acids. Germline V gene lookup returns CDR1 SGHNT and CDR2 YENEEA. DNA of the CDR3: TGTGCCAGCAGCTCACCAGGGTTCTCCCACGAGCAGTACTTC. Translated: CASSSPGFSHEQYF.

The rearrangement uses TRBV6-5 and TRBJ2-7, with D perhaps given as TRBD1 or TRBD2 (5 bases each). V lost 2 bases to trimming and J lost 0 bases, with 11 bases between them. Germline loops: CDR1 MNHEY, CDR2 SVGAGI. The CDR3 has 15 amino acids. CDR3: CASSYGGRRSYEQYF. Here the CDR3 DNA reads TGTGCCAGCAGTTACGGGGGACGGCGCTCCTACGAGCAGTACTTC.

The chain employs TRBV5-4 and TRBJ2-7; 7 bases agree with TRBD1. CDR3 length equals 14 residues. In germline, CDR1 is SGHNT, CDR2 YYREEE (reference sequence). The junction had 8 bases not matched to a gene; V was cut back by 4 bases and J by 4 bases. In DNA, the CDR3 is TGTGCCAGCAGCAAACCCGGGACAGAGTACGAGCAGTACTTC. Its translation: CASSKPGTEYEQYF. Drawing the rest from reference TRBV5-4 and TRBJ2-7, the complete variable domain is ETGVTQSPTHLIKTRGQQVTLRCSSQSGHNTVSWYQQALGQGPQFIFQYYREEENGRGNFPPRFSGLQFPNYSSELNVNALELDDSALYLCASSKPGTEYEQYFGPGTRLTVT.

The chain combines TRBV13 with TRBJ2-7; 8 bases agree with TRBD1. Germline lookup yields CDR1 PRHDT and CDR2 FYEKMQ (reference sequence). With V trimmed by 0 bases and J by 4 bases, 2 bases remained unmatched. This CDR3 is 14 amino acids long. The CDR3: CASSLGDREYEQYF. The CDR3 DNA reads TGTGCCAGCAGCTTAGGGGACAGGGAATACGAGCAGTACTTC.

The rearrangement links TRBV6-5 to TRBJ2-1, with D hard to call. Germline V gene sequence: CDR1 MNHEY, CDR2 SVGAGI. Trimming shortened V by 2 bases and J by 5 bases, and 7 bases separated the two germline ends. The length of the CDR3 is 13 residues. CDR3 nucleotides: TGTGCCAGCAGTTACGGCGGTAACAATGAGCAGTTCTTC. Residues: CASSYGGNNEQFF.

The chain's CDR3 is CASSDTGVRGEQYF. In DNA form, the CDR3 reads TGTGCCAGCAGCGATACAGGGGTCCGGGGCGAGCAGTACTTC. The J gene is TRBJ2-7, the V gene TRBV5-4, with 7 bases lining up with TRBD1. CDR1 is SGHNT and CDR2 is YYREEE in the germline V gene (reference sequence). CDR3 length: 14 amino acids. V lost 4 bases and J lost 6; bases outside the gene matches: 10. The full variable domain, its missing parts supplied by reference TRBV5-4 and TRBJ2-7, is ETGVTQSPTHLIKTRGQQVTLRCSSQSGHNTVSWYQQALGQGPQFIFQYYREEENGRGNFPPRFSGLQFPNYSSELNVNALELDDSALYLCASSDTGVRGEQYFGPGTRLTVT.